This T cell receptor beta chain was sequenced for a study of vaccination effects on CD4 cells after COVID-19. Antigen-specific CD4+ T cells were expanded with viral peptide pools in the ViraFEST assay before sequencing. It was after around eleven days of culture that CD4+ T cells were isolated. The vaccine given was either BNT162b2 or mRNA-1273, in two doses. Points on this clone: Its target is not known.

General study results and limits: Infection-derived and vaccine-derived clones contracted markedly late after vaccination.

Assay used: immunoSEQ multiplex PCR; TCRdb lists only in-frame clones, some missing. Among about 30,000 clones listed, 74% were seen once. The germline CDR1 and CDR2 sequences are ENHRY and SYGVKD. Trimming stripped 2 bases from V and 2 bases from J, with 22 bases between. CDR3 length: 18 residues. J is TRBJ2-7 and V is TRBV10-3, with D maybe TRBD1 (5 bases). The receptor's source is a human donor who received a COVID-19 vaccine. The sample was CD4+ T cells from PBMCs cultured with HCoV-OC43 spike peptides, taken after COVID-19 vaccination. Subset indicated: HCoV-OC43 spike overlapping peptide pool stimulation. CDR3 nucleotide sequence: TGTGCCATCAGTGAGGCGGTTGAAGGATCCTTAGGGGCCTACGAGCAGTACTTC. Its protein product is CAISEAVEGSLGAYEQYF.